These 4 T cell receptor beta chains originate from one sample sequenced in a study of shared clonotypes between healthy human individuals. TCRdb keeps only in-frame clones here, not all; method: immunoSEQ multiplex PCR. The sample lists approximately 600,000 clones; about 95% were seen once. CD45RO negativity and positive selection for CCR7 defined naive CD8 cells, a population that excluded terminally differentiated effector memory CD45RA+ cells. Sequenced: naive CD8+ T cells sorted from blood. Source of these receptors: a woman in her thirties in good health.

This sequence joins TRBV4-1 and TRBJ2-1; D is undetermined. V was clipped by 4 bases and J by 0 bases, with 10 bases between them. The CDR3 is made up of 15 amino acids. From germline, CDR1 is MGHRA and CDR2 YSYEKL. CDR3 in DNA: TGCGCCAGCAGCCCTCTGGGAAGCTCCTACAATGAGCAGTTCTTC. Translating it yields CASSPLGSSYNEQFF.

About this clone itself: Other DNA variants within this sample encode the same CDR3. This rearrangement joins TRBV27 to TRBJ2-7; a weak D match, TRBD2 (5 bases). With 8 bases removed from V and 1 base from J, the gap between germline ends came to 12 bases. This CDR3 has 13 amino acids. Per the germline V gene, CDR1 is MNHEY and CDR2 is SMNVEV (reference sequence). The CDR3 sequence: CASRPGSSYEQYF. CDR3 DNA: TGTGCCAGCCGCCCGGGAAGTTCCTACGAGCAGTACTTC.

The chain is built from TRBV2 and TRBJ2-1; the D is unclear. Germline V gene sequence: CDR1 SNHLY, CDR2 FYNNEI. This CDR3 has 13 amino acids. V dropped 11 bases and J dropped 0 bases, with 11 bases sitting between them. CDR3 region: CALATTSYNEQFF. The CDR3, as DNA: TGTGCCCTGGCGACGACCTCCTACAATGAGCAGTTCTTC.

The rearrangement links TRBV11-2 to TRBJ2-7; 9 positions match TRBD1. Germline loops: CDR1 SGHAT, CDR2 FQNNGV. V lost 5 bases, J lost 4 bases, and 18 bases stayed unmatched. The CDR3 runs 18 residues. The CDR3 region is CASSTDRGFVRGLYEQYF. Here the CDR3 DNA reads TGTGCCAGCAGCACAGACAGGGGGTTCGTCCGGGGATTGTACGAGCAGTACTTC.